One sample yielded the 14 T cell receptor beta chains listed below, sequenced in a study of blood T cell repertoires in COVID-19. Sequencing used immunoSEQ multiplex PCR; TCRdb keeps in-frame clones, though not all of them. The sample includes tens of thousands of clones, around 89% of them seen just once. Sequencing used peripheral blood. The receptors here all came from a man in his 60s with acute or convalescent COVID-19.

The rearrangement uses TRBV30 and TRBJ2-3, with 7 positions matching TRBD1. Germline V gene sequence: CDR1 GTSNPN, CDR2 SVGIG (reference sequence). J was trimmed by 3 bases and V by 0 bases; bases with no gene match: 3. CDR3 size: 14 residues. The CDR3 DNA reads TGTGCCTGGAGTGTAAGACAGGGTACAGATACGCAGTATTTT. Translation: CAWSVRQGTDTQYF.

This clone was observed a single time. The chain combines TRBV9 with TRBJ2-1; 12 bases agree with TRBD2. Trimming removed 6 bases from V and 4 bases from J; junction bases left unmatched: 14. Germline CDR1 is SGDLS and CDR2 is YYNGEE. The CDR3 has 18 amino acids. CDR3 nucleotides: TGTGCCAGCAACCCCGATGGGGCTAGCGGGGGGGTATACAATGAGCAGTTCTTC. This gives the protein CASNPDGASGGVYNEQFF.

As to this clone: It is likely a read error, because the conserved phenylalanine at the end of the CDR3 is missing. The limits of the CDR3 on the DNA are not certain, so only TCRdb's listed CDR3 is given. The J gene is TRBJ2-7, the V gene TRBV7-8; the table's D call, TRBD2, has no DNA check behind it. Germline V gene lookup returns CDR1 SGHVS and CDR2 FQNEAQ. The CDR3 has 8 residues if both end residues are counted. This CDR3 is CASSLVLS.

V gene TRBV5-1 combines with J gene TRBJ2-6; tentatively, D is TRBD2 (6 bases). The CDR3 consists of 13 residues. The V end was cut by 5 bases, the J end by 7 bases, with 10 bases between. Germline V lookup: CDR1 SGHRS, CDR2 YFSETQ. The CDR3 loop reads CASRTGEANVLTF. The CDR3, as DNA: TGCGCCAGCAGGACGGGGGAAGCCAACGTCCTGACTTTC.

The genes are TRBV6-5 and TRBJ1-1; 8 nucleotides agree with TRBD1. V gave up 2 bases and J gave up 7 bases; unmatched junction bases: 6. The germline V gene encodes CDR1 MNHEY and CDR2 SVGAGI. The CDR3 consists of 14 residues. The CDR3 loop is CASSYGRGPNEAFF. The CDR3 coding sequence is TGTGCCAGCAGTTACGGCAGGGGGCCGAATGAAGCTTTCTTT.

This chain connects TRBV4-2 to TRBJ1-1; 7 bases match TRBD1. The CDR3 covers 15 residues. Germline V gene lookup returns CDR1 LGHNA and CDR2 YNFKEQ. Unmatched junction bases numbered 8, after V lost 1 base and J lost 6 bases. The CDR3 nucleotides are TGTGCCAGCAGCCAAGCCGACAGGGCTGTCGCTGAAGCTTTCTTT. Its protein product is CASSQADRAVAEAFF.

The rearrangement joins TRBV5-8 to TRBJ1-4; TRBD1 aligns across 7 bases. The CDR3 loop spans 15 amino acids. Germline V gene lookup returns CDR1 SGHTS and CDR2 YDEGEE. The ends lost 4 bases at V and 0 bases at J; junction bases unmatched: 3. DNA of the CDR3: TGTGCCAGCAGCCCTGGACAGGCAACTAATGAAAAACTGTTTTTT. Residues: CASSPGQATNEKLFF.

The genes are TRBV13 and TRBJ1-2; 8 bases match TRBD1. The CDR3 runs 15 residues. Trimming took 5 bases from V and 3 from J; bases not matched to a gene: 8. CDR1 and CDR2 (germline): PRHDT, FYEKMQ (reference sequence). CDR3 bases: TGTGCCAGCAGCGCCCGACAGGGGAAATACTATGGCTACACCTTC. This sequence encodes CASSARQGKYYGYTF. The whole variable domain, remainder taken from reference TRBV13 and TRBJ1-2, is AAGVIQSPRHLIKEKRETATLKCYPIPRHDTVYWYQQGPGQDPQFLISFYEKMQSDKGSIPDRFSAQQFSDYHSELNMSSLELGDSALYFCASSARQGKYYGYTFGSGTRLTVV.

The chain links TRBV19 to TRBJ2-2; TRBD1 is a possible D gene (7 bases). The V gene lost 4 bases and the J gene lost 4 bases, with 13 bases spanning the gap. Per germline, CDR1 LNHDA and CDR2 SQIVND (reference sequence). This CDR3 region has 15 residues. The DNA of the CDR3 is TGTGCCAGTAGTACCAGACAGGGAGGCACCGGGGAGCTGTTTTTT. Residues: CASSTRQGGTGELFF.

V usage is TRBV6-1 and J usage is TRBJ2-1; possibly TRBD1 for D (5 bases). Deletions cut 2 bases from V and 4 bases from J, with 9 bases between. Germline loops: CDR1 MNHNS, CDR2 SASEGT. This CDR3 comprises 14 residues. Here the CDR3 reads CASSELQGYNEQFF. For the CDR3, the DNA is TGTGCCAGCAGTGAACTTCAGGGTTACAATGAGCAGTTCTTC.

The chain has TRBV28 and TRBJ2-7; TRBD1 is a possible D gene (6 bases). This CDR3 is built from 15 residues. Germline assignment: CDR1 MDHEN and CDR2 SYDVKM. The V gene lost 8 bases and the J gene lost 2 bases, with 19 bases spanning the gap. The CDR3, as DNA: TGTGCCAGCCGAAAGAGGCAGGGGCTTACCTACGAGCAGTACTTC. Translated: CASRKRQGLTYEQYF.

This chain uses TRBV3-1 (or the pseudogene TRBV3-2) with TRBJ1-1; 8 bases line up with TRBD1. Germline CDR1 is LGHDT and CDR2 is YNNKEL (reference sequence). The CDR3 loop spans 19 amino acids. J lost 5 bases, V lost 6 bases, and 23 bases had no gene match. Here the CDR3 DNA reads TGTGCCAGCAGGCCCGAGCAGCCAAGTGTTCAGGGGGCTGGGACTGAAGCTTTCTTT. It specifies CASRPEQPSVQGAGTEAFF.

The genes are TRBV5-1 and TRBJ1-6; TRBD1 agrees at 7 bases. Germline values: CDR1 SGHRS, CDR2 YFSETQ. This CDR3 region has 16 residues. V lost 1 base to trimming and J lost 8 bases; unmatched junction nucleotides: 9. CDR3 DNA: TGCGCCAGCAGCTTGTTAGTAACGGGACAGCATTCACCCCTCCACTTT. Encoded protein: CASSLLVTGQHSPLHF.

This clone came up once. The CDR3, as DNA: TGTGCCAGCAGTTTTATAACCGGGACAGGGGTCAATGAGCAGTTCTTC. It is translated as CASSFITGTGVNEQFF. The chain employs TRBV27 and TRBJ2-1; 10 positions match TRBD1. There are 16 residues in the CDR3. Germline V CDR1 and CDR2: MNHEY, SMNVEV (reference sequence). Trimming took 3 bases from V and 6 from J; bases not matched to a gene: 8.